These 27 T cell receptor beta chains share one sample of origin, sequenced in a study of shared clonotypes between healthy human individuals. The protocol was immunoSEQ multiplex PCR, while the TCRdb copy is restricted to in-frame clones and leaves out a portion. The sample carries about 1.5 million clones, 98% recorded once. The specimen was naive CD4+ T cells sorted from blood. The subset denotes: CD45RA+ positively selected. The receptors here all came from a man under 40 in good health.

The CDR3 nucleotides are TGCAGCGTGGAGAACAGGGTAGGCGAGACCCAGTACTTC. Translated, it gives CSVENRVGETQYF. This chain connects TRBV29-1 to TRBJ2-5, with TRBD1 as a possible D gene (6 bases). Trimming left V 6 bases short and J 5 bases short, with 16 bases between. The CDR3 extends over 13 amino acids. Germline CDR1 and CDR2: SQVTM and ANQGSEA. Full variable domain (remainder filled in from reference TRBV29-1 and TRBJ2-5): SAVISQKPSRDICQRGTSLTIQCQVDSQVTMMFWYRQQPGQSLTLIATANQGSEATYESGFVIDKFPISRPNLTFSTLTVSNMSPEDSSIYLCSVENRVGETQYFGPGTRLLVL.

This chain connects TRBV7-2 to TRBJ2-1; 7 positions agree with TRBD2. The V and J ends lost 5 bases and 4 bases, in that order; junction bases with no gene match: 2. The CDR3 has 13 residues. Looked up from germline, CDR1 is SGHTA and CDR2 is FQGNSA. The CDR3 nucleotides are TGTGCCAGCAGCCCCGGGGGGTACAATGAGCAGTTCTTC. Its translation: CASSPGGYNEQFF.

CDR3 DNA: TGTGCCAGCACCAAAACCCTCGGCACCCCCTACGAGCAGTACTTC. It specifies CASTKTLGTPYEQYF. V gene TRBV5-4 combines with J gene TRBJ2-7; D is unclear. The germline V and J ends were trimmed by 6 bases and 2 bases, with 18 bases remaining between them. Germline CDR1 reads SGHNT; CDR2 reads YYREEE (reference sequence). This CDR3 is 15 amino acids long.

The chain combines TRBV18 with TRBJ1-2; tentatively, D is TRBD1 (5 bases). The CDR3 contains 16 residues. Germline V lookup: CDR1 KGHSH, CDR2 LQKENI. V shed 8 bases and J shed 6 bases, with 25 bases lying between them. The CDR3, as DNA: TGTGCCAGCACGCCCCAAGCGGGACGGGGATCCCATGGCTACACCTTC. Its protein is CASTPQAGRGSHGYTF.

The chain recombines TRBV5-4 with TRBJ1-2; 7 nucleotides align to TRBD1. CDR1 SGHNT and CDR2 YYREEE come from the germline V gene (reference sequence). Trimming removed 2 bases from V and 3 bases from J; junction bases left unmatched: 7. There are 15 residues in the CDR3. The CDR3 nucleotides read TGTGCCAGCAGCTTTGGAGGGGGCGGTGACTATGGCTACACCTTC. It translates to CASSFGGGGDYGYTF.

The chain recombines TRBV5-8 with TRBJ1-2; D unresolved. The ends were cut back, 5 bases at V and 1 base at J, with 6 bases in the middle. From germline, CDR1 is SGHTS and CDR2 YDEGEE. The CDR3 loop spans 12 amino acids. Here the CDR3 DNA reads TGTGCCAGCAGGGGCCTTAACTATGGCTACACCTTC. Translation gives CASRGLNYGYTF.

This chain connects TRBV7-8 to TRBJ1-5, with TRBD1 as a possible D gene (5 bases). The germline V and J ends were trimmed by 6 bases and 5 bases, with 14 bases remaining between them. The CDR3 length is 14 residues. Germline V CDR1 and CDR2: SGHVS, FQNEAQ. The CDR3 DNA reads TGTGCCAGCAGTACCGGGACTGGGGATCAGCCCCAGCATTTT. This codes for CASSTGTGDQPQHF.

CDR3 sequence: CASSLATRRVRTNEKLFF. The CDR3 bases are TGTGCCAGCAGCTTAGCAACCCGGCGGGTTAGAACTAATGAAAAACTGTTTTTT. This chain joins TRBV11-2 and TRBJ1-4; no clear D. There are 18 residues in the CDR3. Germline V gives CDR1 SGHAT, CDR2 FQNNGV. V dropped 1 base and J dropped 1 base, with 16 bases sitting between them.

In this sample, this clone turned up once. The V and J genes are TRBV6-4 and TRBJ2-1; TRBD1 matches 7 bases. This CDR3 comprises 13 residues. Germline CDR1 MRHNA, CDR2 SNTAGT. V trimming: 5 bases; J trimming: 8 bases; junction bases outside the gene matches: 6. Here the CDR3 reads CASSKDREDEQFF. CDR3 bases: TGTGCCAGCAGTAAAGACAGGGAAGATGAGCAGTTCTTC.

Here the CDR3 reads CASSFWRERDIQYF. CDR3 DNA sequence: TGTGCCAGCAGTTTTTGGCGGGAGAGGGACATTCAGTACTTC. This chain joins TRBV28 and TRBJ2-4; 7 bases are shared with TRBD2. CDR3 size: 14 residues. CDR1 and CDR2 (germline): MDHEN, SYDVKM. Germline trimming cut 3 bases from V and 8 bases from J; bases unmatched to any gene: 7.

The chain carries TRBV28 and TRBJ2-7; TRBD2 matches at 8 bases. The junction had 22 bases not matched to a gene; V was cut back by 3 bases and J by 6 bases. The CDR3 is made up of 19 amino acids. The germline V gene has CDR1 MDHEN and CDR2 SYDVKM. CDR3 residues: CASSLDWTLGDVLAGEQYF. DNA of the CDR3: TGTGCCAGCAGTTTGGATTGGACGCTCGGGGACGTTCTAGCGGGCGAGCAGTACTTC.

This chain connects TRBV29-1 to TRBJ2-3; 7 nucleotides line up with TRBD2. The V gene's germline CDR1 is SQVTM and CDR2 ANQGSEA. With 0 bases clipped from V and 6 bases from J, the junction kept 12 bases outside the gene matches. This CDR3 is 16 amino acids long. In DNA form, the CDR3 reads TGCAGCGTTGAAGATCGATGGGGGGGATACATGGATACGCAGTATTTT. Amino acid sequence: CSVEDRWGGYMDTQYF.

The rearrangement links TRBV9 to TRBJ2-1; 7 bases are a match to TRBD1. The length of the CDR3 is 15 residues. Losses at the gene ends were 3 bases for V and 3 bases for J; bases not matched to a gene: 6. Germline V CDR1 and CDR2: SGDLS, YYNGEE. The CDR3 protein is CASSANRDSYNEQFF. CDR3 DNA: TGTGCCAGCAGCGCTAACCGGGACAGCTACAATGAGCAGTTCTTC.

The J gene is TRBJ2-1, the V gene TRBV5-6; 7 positions agree with TRBD2. The CDR3 contains 16 residues. Trimming removed 4 bases from V and 3 bases from J; junction bases left unmatched: 10. Germline CDR1 SGHDT, CDR2 YYEEEE. Here the CDR3 DNA reads TGTGCCAGCAGCCAAGGGCGGGAGTCTTACTACAATGAGCAGTTCTTC. It codes for CASSQGRESYYNEQFF.

The CDR3 bases are TGTGCCAGCGGCAAGACAGGGGACCAGCCCCAGCATTTT. Its translation: CASGKTGDQPQHF. The chain uses TRBV6-1 and TRBJ1-5; 8 positions agree with TRBD1. Trimming at V came to 8 bases and at J to 7 bases, leaving 7 bases not matched to a gene. Germline CDR1 reads MNHNS; CDR2 reads SASEGT. This CDR3 comprises 13 residues.

The V gene is TRBV15, the J gene TRBJ2-7, with 10 bases that match TRBD2. The V segment lost 1 base and the J segment 3 bases; nucleotides outside the gene matches: 6. The CDR3 is 16 amino acids. Germline values: CDR1 LNHNV, CDR2 YYDKDF (reference sequence). The CDR3 reads CATSRAPSGSDYEQYF. The CDR3 DNA follows: TGTGCCACCAGCAGAGCCCCTAGCGGGAGCGACTACGAGCAGTACTTC. The entire variable domain, with the rest obtained from reference TRBV15 and TRBJ2-7, is as follows: DAMVIQNPRYQVTQFGKPVTLSCSQTLNHNVMYWYQQKSSQAPKLLFHYYDKDFNNEADTPDNFQSRRPNTSFCFLDIRSPGLGDTAMYLCATSRAPSGSDYEQYFGPGTRLTVT.

This CDR3 reads CASSGSYTDTQYF. The CDR3 region has the DNA TGCGCCAGCAGTGGGTCCTACACAGATACGCAGTATTTT. The rearrangement uses TRBV10-1 and TRBJ2-3; D not resolved. The germline V gene encodes CDR1 WNHNN and CDR2 SYGVQD (reference sequence). The CDR3 sequence is 13 residues long. The V gene lost 4 bases and the J gene lost 2 bases, with 7 bases spanning the gap.

This rearrangement joins TRBV4-1 to TRBJ2-2, with D possibly matching TRBD2 (5 bases). There are 14 residues in the CDR3. Looked up from germline, CDR1 is MGHRA and CDR2 is YSYEKL. Between the trimmed V and J ends, which lost 4 bases and 7 bases, there was a span of 13 bases. The CDR3 DNA follows: TGCGCCAGCAGCCTGCAGGAGGCTGACGGGGAGCTGTTTTTT. This encodes CASSLQEADGELFF.

The chain joins TRBV7-9 to TRBJ1-4; D gene uncertain. The CDR3 totals 12 residues. Trimming took 5 bases from V and 4 from J, leaving 5 bases between them. Looked up from germline, CDR1 is SEHNR and CDR2 is FQNEAQ (reference sequence). This chain's CDR3 is CASSPVNEKLFF. The DNA for the CDR3 is TGTGCCAGCAGCCCCGTTAATGAAAAACTGTTTTTT.

The chain is built from TRBV9 and TRBJ1-2; D unresolved. The CDR3 has 15 amino acids. V was trimmed by 3 bases and J by 0 bases, leaving 12 bases between them. Germline V gives CDR1 SGDLS, CDR2 YYNGEE. The CDR3 bases are TGTGCCAGCAGCGCTCCCGGGGTCGCTAACTATGGCTACACCTTC. Encoded protein: CASSAPGVANYGYTF.

Only one count was recorded for this clone. This chain joins TRBV7-3 and TRBJ1-3, with D possibly matching TRBD1 (6 bases). The V gene's germline CDR1 is SGHTA and CDR2 FQGTGA. This CDR3 comprises 14 residues. Trimming took 5 bases from V and 4 from J, leaving 12 bases between them. The CDR3 bases are TGTGCCAGCAGCCAAACAGGGCCCGGAAACACCATATATTTT. It specifies CASSQTGPGNTIYF.

V and J are TRBV11-1 and TRBJ2-7; D gene ambiguous. The V end was cut by 4 bases, the J end by 1 base, with 5 bases between. The CDR3 length is 12 residues. In germline, CDR1 is SGHAT, CDR2 FQDESV (reference sequence). CDR3 nucleotides: TGTGCCAGCAGCTCCTCTTCCTACGAGCAGTACTTC. Amino acids: CASSSSSYEQYF.

The chain joins TRBV6-1 to TRBJ2-2; TRBD2 matches 12 bases. Germline V gene sequence: CDR1 MNHNS, CDR2 SASEGT. This CDR3 spans 15 amino acids. The trim removed 1 base at V and 6 bases at J, leaving 0 bases unmatched. The CDR3, as DNA: TGTGCCAGCAGTGAAGGACTAGCGGGAGCCGGGGAGCTGTTTTTT. As protein: CASSEGLAGAGELFF.

The V and J genes are TRBV15 and TRBJ1-4; 9 bases are shared with TRBD1. The CDR3 runs 18 residues. Unmatched junction bases numbered 15, after V lost 3 bases and J lost 7 bases. The V gene's germline CDR1 is LNHNV and CDR2 YYDKDF (reference sequence). CDR3 protein: CATSSSFGTGGASEKLFF. CDR3 sequence (DNA): TGTGCCACCAGCAGTTCATTTGGTACAGGGGGCGCCTCTGAAAAACTGTTTTTT.

The chain employs TRBV19 and TRBJ2-7; 10 nucleotides line up with TRBD2. Germline V lookup: CDR1 LNHDA, CDR2 SQIVND (reference sequence). The CDR3 spans 14 residues. The J segment lost 5 bases and the V segment lost 4 bases, leaving 5 bases of the junction unmatched. As DNA, the CDR3 is TGTGCCAGTAGTACTAGCGGGAGATCCCACGAGCAGTACTTC. Its protein is CASSTSGRSHEQYF.

This rearrangement joins TRBV7-8 to TRBJ2-5, with D perhaps TRBD1 (6 bases). Trimming cost V 0 bases and J 9 bases, with 17 bases left between them. Germline CDR1 SGHVS, CDR2 FQNEAQ. The CDR3 runs 15 residues. The CDR3 loop reads CASSLASTGNLAQYF. The CDR3 DNA reads TGTGCCAGCAGCTTAGCCTCGACAGGCAACCTGGCCCAGTACTTC.

The chain uses TRBV10-3 and TRBJ1-3; D uncertain. Germline V gene data show CDR1 as ENHRY and CDR2 as SYGVKD. V was shortened by 5 bases and J by 0 bases, with 14 bases between the two germline ends. CDR3 size: 16 residues. CDR3 in amino acids: CAISQESKISGNTIYF. CDR3 bases: TGTGCCATCAGTCAAGAAAGTAAAATCTCTGGAAACACCATATATTTT.